Below, one T cell receptor beta chain is given with its context. In the library, unique molecular identifiers were attached to individual cDNA molecules. TCRdb reanalysed the RACE reads using MiXCR and keeps one entry per CDR3 protein. Of over 300,000 distinct CDR3 sequences in the sample, 4.5% to 5.5% were seen once. As for time point: pre-sensitization, week 0. Noted treatment: therapeutic diphenylcyclopropenone sensitization with weekly scalp DPC. V dropped 6 bases and J dropped 2 bases, with 14 bases sitting between them. The CDR3 totals 15 residues. Germline V CDR1 and CDR2: SNHLY, FYNNEI. This entry comes from a study of human T cells and chemical hapten exposure.

Source: whole blood, taken in connection with sensitization to the hapten diphenylcyclopropenone (DPC). The rearrangement links TRBV2 to TRBJ1-5, with no clear D. The clonotype originates from a woman aged 45 to 65 with alopecia areata. Some clones in this sample may be carry-over from other donors' samples. Here the CDR3 reads CASRDGRAGNQPQHF. The CDR3 DNA reads TGTGCCAGCAGGGACGGCCGTGCAGGCAATCAGCCCCAGCATTTT.